This T cell receptor (beta chain) was observed in a study of OX40 agonist ivuxolimab in advanced cancers. Across the study: Three individuals attained partial responses, comprising one hepatocellular carcinoma case and two cutaneous melanoma cases.

Measured with immunoSEQ multiplex PCR; TCRdb has only the in-frame clones, and not every one. The sample includes 60,000 to 80,000 clones, about nine tenths of them seen just once. This CDR3 contains 15 residues. Germline lookup yields CDR1 SGHVS and CDR2 FNYEAQ. The J segment lost 0 bases and the V segment lost 4 bases, leaving 3 bases of the junction unmatched. V and J are TRBV7-6 and TRBJ2-3; 8 nucleotides line up with TRBD2. The sequence derives from an adult with an advanced solid tumor such as melanoma, head and neck, liver or kidney cancer. The input for sequencing was CD4+ or CD8+ T cells sorted from blood, taken in a trial of the OX40 agonist ivuxolimab. The CDR3 DNA sequence: TGTGCCAGCAGCTATAGCGGGACGAGCACAGATACGCAGTATTTT. Amino acid sequence: CASSYSGTSTDTQYF.